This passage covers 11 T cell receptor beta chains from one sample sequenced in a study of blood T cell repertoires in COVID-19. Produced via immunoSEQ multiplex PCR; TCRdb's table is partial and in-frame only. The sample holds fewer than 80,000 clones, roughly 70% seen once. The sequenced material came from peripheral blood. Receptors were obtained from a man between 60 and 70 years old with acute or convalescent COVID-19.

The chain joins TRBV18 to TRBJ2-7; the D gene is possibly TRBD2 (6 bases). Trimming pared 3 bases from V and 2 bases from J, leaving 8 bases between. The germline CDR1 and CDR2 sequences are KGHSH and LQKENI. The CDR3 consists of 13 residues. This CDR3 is CASSPSGAYEQYF. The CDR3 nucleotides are TGTGCCAGCTCACCCTCGGGGGCCTACGAGCAGTACTTC.

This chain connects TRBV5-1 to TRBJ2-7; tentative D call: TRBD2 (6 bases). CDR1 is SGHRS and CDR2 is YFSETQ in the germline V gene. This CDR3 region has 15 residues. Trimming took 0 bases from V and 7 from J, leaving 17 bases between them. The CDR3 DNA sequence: TGCGCCAGCAGCTTGGATGTCGGGAGAGGCCCAGAGCAGTACTTC. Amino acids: CASSLDVGRGPEQYF.

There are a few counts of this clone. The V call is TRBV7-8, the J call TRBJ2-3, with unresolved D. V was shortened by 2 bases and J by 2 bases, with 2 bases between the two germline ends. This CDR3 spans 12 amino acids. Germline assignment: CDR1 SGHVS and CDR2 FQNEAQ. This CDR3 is CASSLYTDTQYF. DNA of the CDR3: TGTGCCAGCAGCTTATACACAGATACGCAGTATTTT.

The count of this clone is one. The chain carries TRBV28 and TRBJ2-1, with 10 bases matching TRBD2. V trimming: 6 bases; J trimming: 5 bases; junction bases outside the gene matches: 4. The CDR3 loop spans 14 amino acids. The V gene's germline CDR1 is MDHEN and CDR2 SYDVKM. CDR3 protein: CASRSGLADNEQFF. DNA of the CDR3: TGTGCCAGCAGATCCGGACTAGCGGACAATGAGCAGTTCTTC.

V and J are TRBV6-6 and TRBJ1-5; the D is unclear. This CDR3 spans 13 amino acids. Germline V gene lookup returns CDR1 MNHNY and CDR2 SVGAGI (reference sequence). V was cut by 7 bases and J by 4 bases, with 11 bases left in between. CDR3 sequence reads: CASNDPGNQPQHF. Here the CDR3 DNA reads TGTGCCAGCAATGACCCGGGGAATCAGCCCCAGCATTTT.

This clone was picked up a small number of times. CDR3 in amino acids: CSVDPTGAGYTF. CDR3 DNA sequence: TGCAGCGTTGACCCAACAGGGGCTGGCTACACCTTC. The chain employs TRBV29-1 and TRBJ1-2; TRBD1 matches 7 bases. J was trimmed by 7 bases and V by 3 bases; bases with no gene match: 5. The CDR3 covers 12 residues. CDR1 and CDR2 (germline): SQVTM, ANQGSEA.

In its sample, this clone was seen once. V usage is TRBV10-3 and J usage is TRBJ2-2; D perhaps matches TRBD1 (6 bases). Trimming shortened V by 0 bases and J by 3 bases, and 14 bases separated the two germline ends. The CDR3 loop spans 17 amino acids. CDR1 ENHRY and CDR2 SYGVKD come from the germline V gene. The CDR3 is CAISESEAGVDTGELFF. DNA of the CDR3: TGTGCCATCAGTGAGTCGGAGGCAGGGGTCGACACCGGGGAGCTGTTTTTT.

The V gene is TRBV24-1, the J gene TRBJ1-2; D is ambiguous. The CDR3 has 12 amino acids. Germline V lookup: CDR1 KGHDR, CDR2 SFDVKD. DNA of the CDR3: TGTGCGGGGAGGGTCACTTACTATGGCTACACCTTC. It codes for CAGRVTYYGYTF.

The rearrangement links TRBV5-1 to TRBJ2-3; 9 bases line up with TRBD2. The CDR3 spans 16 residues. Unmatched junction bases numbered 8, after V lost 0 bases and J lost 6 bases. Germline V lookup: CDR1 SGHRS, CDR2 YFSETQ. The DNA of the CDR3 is TGCGCCAGCAGCTTGGGACTAGCGGAAGAGGGGGATACGCAGTATTTT. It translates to CASSLGLAEEGDTQYF.

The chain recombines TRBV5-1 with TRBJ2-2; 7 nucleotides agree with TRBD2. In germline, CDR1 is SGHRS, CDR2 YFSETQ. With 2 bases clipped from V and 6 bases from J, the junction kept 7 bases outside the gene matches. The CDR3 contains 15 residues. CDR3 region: CASSFSGREAGELFF. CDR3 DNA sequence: TGCGCCAGCAGCTTTTCGGGGAGGGAAGCCGGGGAGCTGTTTTTT.

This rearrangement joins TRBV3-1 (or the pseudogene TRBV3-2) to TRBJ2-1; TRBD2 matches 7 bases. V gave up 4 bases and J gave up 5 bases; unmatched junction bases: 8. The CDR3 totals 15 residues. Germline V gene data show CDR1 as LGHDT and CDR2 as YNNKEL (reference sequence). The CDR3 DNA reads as TGTGCCAGCAGCCGGGGCCTAGCGGAGAACAATGAGCAGTTCTTC. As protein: CASSRGLAENNEQFF.